The T cell receptor (beta chain) described here comes from a study of T cell repertoires in cytomegalovirus infection. The study's findings and limits: People with CMV and the relevant HLA were identified by cumulative public TCR beta family frequency. The study found HLA-C-restricted CMV-specific TCR beta clonotypes dominating the ex vivo response.

After removal of 6 bases from V and 5 bases from J, the junction contained 23 bases not matched to a gene. The length of the CDR3 is 19 residues. The V gene's germline CDR1 is SGHVT and CDR2 SQSDAQ. TCRdb ran MiXCR on the reads and lists one entry per CDR3 protein. This sample has fewer than 1,000,000 distinct CDR3 sequences, with around 30% found just once. With respect to this clonotype: The antigen is unknown.

The chain employs TRBV7-4 and TRBJ1-1; 8 nucleotides agree with TRBD1. The clonotype originates from a human donor in good health (CMV status not recorded). Some clones in this sample may be carry-over from other donors' samples. The material sequenced was cultured CD8+ T cells from PBMCs, taken from culture after CMV antigen stimulation. The CDR3 here is CASSQKTGVDGVIWTEAFF. The CDR3 DNA sequence: TGTGCCAGCAGTCAAAAGACAGGGGTTGATGGTGTTATTTGGACTGAAGCTTTCTTT.